Below are 8 T cell receptor beta chains sequenced from a single sample in a study of CD8+ T cells in alopecia areata. Following RNA extraction, reverse transcription yielded cDNA that acted as the sequencing template. Method: immunoSEQ multiplex PCR; TCRdb's copy keeps in-frame clones and lacks some. The table has roughly 190,000 clones, roughly 70% seen once. Treatment: oral pan-JAK inhibitor, 5-10 mg twice daily. This material consisted of CD4+ T cells sorted from blood, taken between weeks 47 and 50, from a patient treated with tofacitinib. The origin of the receptors is a human donor with alopecia areata.

V usage is TRBV29-1 and J usage is TRBJ2-5, with D unclear. This CDR3 is 13 amino acids long. V was shortened by 1 base and J by 4 bases, with 10 bases between the two germline ends. The V gene's germline CDR1 is SQVTM and CDR2 ANQGSEA. The CDR3 coding sequence is TGCAGCGTTGAAGGGGTCGTTCGAGAGACCCAGTACTTC. This gives the protein CSVEGVVRETQYF.

The CDR3 loop is CASSEDGTLSNQPQHF. The CDR3 DNA is TGTGCCAGCAGTGAGGATGGGACATTGAGCAATCAGCCCCAGCATTTT. The J gene is TRBJ1-5, the V gene TRBV2; tentative D call: TRBD1 (6 bases). The germline V gene has CDR1 SNHLY and CDR2 FYNNEI. This CDR3 comprises 16 residues. The V and J ends lost 3 bases and 1 base respectively, with 13 bases between them.

The V and J genes are TRBV13 and TRBJ2-3; D is possibly TRBD2 (5 bases). The germline gives CDR1 PRHDT, CDR2 FYEKMQ (reference sequence). The CDR3 spans 15 residues. The V and J ends lost 3 bases and 1 base respectively, with 11 bases between them. This CDR3 reads CASSLRVGGTDTQYF. The CDR3 nucleotides are TGTGCCAGCAGCTTGAGGGTGGGAGGCACAGATACGCAGTATTTT.

Remarks on this clone: This same CDR3 is encoded by further DNA sequences in the sample. V is TRBV10-3 and J is TRBJ2-3, with no clear D. V gave up 3 bases and J gave up 2 bases, with 6 bases separating them. The CDR3 is 13 amino acids. In germline, CDR1 is ENHRY, CDR2 SYGVKD. As DNA, the CDR3 is TGTGCCATCAGTGAAGGAGACACAGATACGCAGTATTTT. The encoded protein is CAISEGDTDTQYF.

This chain links TRBV4-3 with TRBJ1-2; D may be TRBD1 (5 bases). Germline assignment: CDR1 LGHNA and CDR2 YSLEER. V gave up 0 bases and J gave up 3 bases, with 11 bases separating them. This CDR3 comprises 15 residues. CDR3 region: CASSQDPGRDYGYTF. DNA for the CDR3: TGCGCCAGCAGCCAAGATCCAGGCAGGGACTATGGCTACACCTTC.

The chain couples TRBV9 to TRBJ1-4; perhaps TRBD1 as D (6 bases). Trimming stripped 4 bases from V and 8 bases from J, with 18 bases between. The CDR3 is 15 residues long. CDR1 and CDR2 from the germline V gene are SGDLS and YYNGEE. CDR3 amino acids: CASSSTGQYDEKLFF. For the CDR3, the DNA is TGTGCCAGCAGCAGTACGGGACAATATGACGAAAAACTGTTTTTT.

The chain carries TRBV15 and TRBJ2-6; maybe TRBD2 (5 bases). Germline V lookup: CDR1 LNHNV, CDR2 YYDKDF (reference sequence). With 3 bases removed from V and 0 bases from J, the gap between germline ends came to 12 bases. The CDR3 covers 17 residues. CDR3 protein: CATSRGGPVSGANVLTF. The CDR3 coding sequence is TGTGCCACCAGCAGGGGCGGGCCGGTCTCTGGGGCCAACGTCCTGACTTTC.

The chain carries TRBV4-3 and TRBJ2-1; 11 positions match TRBD2. V shed 1 base and J 7 bases; nucleotides not matched to a gene: 9. From germline, CDR1 is LGHNA and CDR2 YSLEER. The CDR3 length is 17 residues. In DNA, the CDR3 is TGCGCCAGCAGCCAAGGCCAGACTAGCGGGGTGTCAAATGAGCAGTTCTTC. Its translation: CASSQGQTSGVSNEQFF.